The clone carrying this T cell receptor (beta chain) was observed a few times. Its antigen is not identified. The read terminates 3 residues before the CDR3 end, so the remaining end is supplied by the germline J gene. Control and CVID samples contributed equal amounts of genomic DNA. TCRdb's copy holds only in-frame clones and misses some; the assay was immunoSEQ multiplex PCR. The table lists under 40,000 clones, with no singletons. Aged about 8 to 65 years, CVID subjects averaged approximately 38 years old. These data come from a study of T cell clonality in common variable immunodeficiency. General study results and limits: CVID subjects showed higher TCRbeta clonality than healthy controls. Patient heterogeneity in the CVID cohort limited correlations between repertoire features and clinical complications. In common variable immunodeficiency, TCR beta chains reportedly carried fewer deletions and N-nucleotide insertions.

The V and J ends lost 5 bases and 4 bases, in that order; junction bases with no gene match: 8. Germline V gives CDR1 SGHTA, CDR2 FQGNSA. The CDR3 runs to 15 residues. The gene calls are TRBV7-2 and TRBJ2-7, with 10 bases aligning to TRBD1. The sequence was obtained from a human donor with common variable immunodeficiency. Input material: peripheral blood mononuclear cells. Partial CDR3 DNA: TGTGCCAGCAGCCCCGGCGGGGACAGGGGTTACGAG. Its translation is CASSPGGDRGYE. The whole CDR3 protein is CASSPGGDRGYEQYF.